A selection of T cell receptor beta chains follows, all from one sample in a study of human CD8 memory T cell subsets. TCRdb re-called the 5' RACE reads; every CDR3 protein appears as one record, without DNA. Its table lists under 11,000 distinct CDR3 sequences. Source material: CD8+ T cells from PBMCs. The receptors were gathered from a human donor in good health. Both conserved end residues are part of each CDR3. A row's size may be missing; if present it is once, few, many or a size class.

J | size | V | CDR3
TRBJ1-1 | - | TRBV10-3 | CAISVRRQQDTEAFF
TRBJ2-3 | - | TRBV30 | CAWSTQRRFSTDTQYF
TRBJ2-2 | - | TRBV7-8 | CASSLNQGTNTGELFF
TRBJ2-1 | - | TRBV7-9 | CCSAGPGDREQFF
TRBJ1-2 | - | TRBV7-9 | CASSGTGAGYGYTF
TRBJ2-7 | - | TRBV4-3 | CASSPGTGVLEQYF
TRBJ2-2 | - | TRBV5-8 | CASSWGSRELFF
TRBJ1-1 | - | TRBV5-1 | CASSYGLEVYGSWGTEAFF
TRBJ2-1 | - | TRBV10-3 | CAISESPGLAGDQEQFF
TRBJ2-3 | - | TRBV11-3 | CASSLGATDDDTQYF
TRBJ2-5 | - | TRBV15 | CATSRMDDRSRETQYF
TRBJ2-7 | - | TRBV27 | CASSSTLAGAFYEQYF
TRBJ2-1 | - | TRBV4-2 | CASSRTPGLDNNEQFF
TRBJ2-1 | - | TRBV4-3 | CASSQDVTSGLLNEQFF
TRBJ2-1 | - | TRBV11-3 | CASSPRRGASGRHEQFF
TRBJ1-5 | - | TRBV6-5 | CASSYTGYNQPQHF
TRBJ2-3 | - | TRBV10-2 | CASTDFPDTQYF
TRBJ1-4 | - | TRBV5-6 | CASSFGSPEKLFF
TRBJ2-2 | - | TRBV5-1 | CASSLAAGSGELFF
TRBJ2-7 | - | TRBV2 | CASSDPGESDEQYF
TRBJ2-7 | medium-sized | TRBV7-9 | CASSLAGQLSYEQYF
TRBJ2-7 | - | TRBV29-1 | CSVSQGAFYEQYF
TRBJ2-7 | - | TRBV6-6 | CASSYSSGQGNEQYF
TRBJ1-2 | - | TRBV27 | CASSPTGSGYTF
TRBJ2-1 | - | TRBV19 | CASSISGYNEQFF
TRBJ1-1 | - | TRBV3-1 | CASSQDRANYMNTEAFF
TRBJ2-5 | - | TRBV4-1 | CASSQEMETQYF
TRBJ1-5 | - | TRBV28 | CASSLTSSNQPQHF
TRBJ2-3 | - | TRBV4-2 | CASSQDRGTSGVNTDTQYF
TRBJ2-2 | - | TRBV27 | CASSFGGGELFF
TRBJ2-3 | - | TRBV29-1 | CSAFGGSPDSTDTQYF
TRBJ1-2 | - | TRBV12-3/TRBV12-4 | CATTYRGYGYTF
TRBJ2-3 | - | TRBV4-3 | CASSQDAILRGSDTQYF
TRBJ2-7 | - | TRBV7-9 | CASSGDRGLEQYF
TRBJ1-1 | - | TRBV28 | CASSRGRVMNTEAFF
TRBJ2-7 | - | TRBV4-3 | CASSQARDRVYEQYF
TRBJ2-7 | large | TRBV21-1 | CASPTQGRSYEQYF
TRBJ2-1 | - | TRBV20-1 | CSARLYNEQFF
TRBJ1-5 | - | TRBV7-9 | CASSAGLGQPQHF
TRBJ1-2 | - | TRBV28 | CASSFRTSTGYYGYTF
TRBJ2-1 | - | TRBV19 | CASTLALSSSYNEQFF
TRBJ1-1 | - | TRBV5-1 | CASSPREAGTEAFF
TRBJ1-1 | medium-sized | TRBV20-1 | CSARGGTGGNREAFF
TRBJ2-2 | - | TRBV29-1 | CSVSYSPGELFF
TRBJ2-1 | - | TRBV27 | CASSFRQGSDEQFF
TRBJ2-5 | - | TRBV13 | CASSLGQSQETQYF
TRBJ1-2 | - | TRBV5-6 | CASSLARPVYGYTF
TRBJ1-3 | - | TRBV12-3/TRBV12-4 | CASKIQGGSGNTIYF
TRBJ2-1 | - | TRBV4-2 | CASSQNPRSGLYNEQFF
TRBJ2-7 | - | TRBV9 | CASSVGAGYEQYF
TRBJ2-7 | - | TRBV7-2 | CASSLALAGPQLSYEQYF
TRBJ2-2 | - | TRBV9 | CASSPRQENTGELFF
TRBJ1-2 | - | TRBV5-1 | CASSLDGEGVHFNYGYTF
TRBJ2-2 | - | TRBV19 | CASSTGLAANTGELFF
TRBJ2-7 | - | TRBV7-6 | CASSPIDRASSYEQYF
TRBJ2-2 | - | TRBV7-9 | CASSLAGGGTGELFF
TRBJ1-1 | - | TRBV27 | CASSLLPGQEAFF